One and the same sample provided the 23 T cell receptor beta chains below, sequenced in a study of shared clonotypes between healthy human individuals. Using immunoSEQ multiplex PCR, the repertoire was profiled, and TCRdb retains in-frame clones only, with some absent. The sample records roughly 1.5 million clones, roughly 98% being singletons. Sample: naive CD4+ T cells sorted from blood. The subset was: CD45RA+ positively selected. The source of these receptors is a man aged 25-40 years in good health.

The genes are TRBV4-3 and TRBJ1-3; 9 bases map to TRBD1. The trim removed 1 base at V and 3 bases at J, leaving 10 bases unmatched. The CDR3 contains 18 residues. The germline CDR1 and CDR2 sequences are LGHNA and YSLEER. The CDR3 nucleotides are TGCGCCAGCAGCCAAGTGACAGGGGGAGCTTCATATGGAAACACCATATATTTT. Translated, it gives CASSQVTGGASYGNTIYF.

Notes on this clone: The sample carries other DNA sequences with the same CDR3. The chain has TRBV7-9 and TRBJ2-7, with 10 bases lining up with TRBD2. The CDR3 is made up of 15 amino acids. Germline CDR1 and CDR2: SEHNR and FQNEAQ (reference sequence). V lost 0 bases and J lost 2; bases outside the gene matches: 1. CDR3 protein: CASSLASGRAYEQYF. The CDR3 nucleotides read TGTGCCAGCAGCTTAGCGAGCGGGAGGGCCTACGAGCAGTACTTC.

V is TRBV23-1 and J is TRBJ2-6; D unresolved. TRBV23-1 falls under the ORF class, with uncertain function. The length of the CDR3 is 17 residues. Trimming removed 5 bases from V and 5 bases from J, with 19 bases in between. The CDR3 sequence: CASSRVPQQSRANVLTF. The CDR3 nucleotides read TGCGCCAGCAGTAGGGTTCCGCAACAAAGTCGGGCCAACGTCCTGACTTTC.

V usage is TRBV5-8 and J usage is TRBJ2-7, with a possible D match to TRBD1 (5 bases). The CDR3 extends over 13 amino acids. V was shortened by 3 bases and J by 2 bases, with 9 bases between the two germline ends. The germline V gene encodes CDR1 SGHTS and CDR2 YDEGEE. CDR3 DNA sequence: TGTGCCAGCAGCTATTTCAGGGCCTACGAGCAGTACTTC. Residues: CASSYFRAYEQYF.

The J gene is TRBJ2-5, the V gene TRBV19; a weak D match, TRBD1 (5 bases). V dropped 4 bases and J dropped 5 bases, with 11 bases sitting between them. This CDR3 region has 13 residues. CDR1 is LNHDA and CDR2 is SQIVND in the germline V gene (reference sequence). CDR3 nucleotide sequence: TGTGCCAGTAGTAGACAGTACGTGGAGACCCAGTACTTC. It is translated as CASSRQYVETQYF.

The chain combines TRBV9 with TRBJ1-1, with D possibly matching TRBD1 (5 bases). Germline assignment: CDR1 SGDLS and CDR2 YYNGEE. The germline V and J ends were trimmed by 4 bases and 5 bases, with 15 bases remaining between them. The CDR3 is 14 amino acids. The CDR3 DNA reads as TGTGCCAGCAGCACCAGAGGGGTCGAGACTGAAGCTTTCTTT. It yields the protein CASSTRGVETEAFF.

The CDR3 bases are TGTGCCAGTACGGGGCGACCATACTACGAGCAGTACTTC. Protein: CASTGRPYYEQYF. The chain has TRBV7-2 and TRBJ2-7, with D perhaps TRBD1 or TRBD2 (5 bases each). Per the germline V gene, CDR1 is SGHTA and CDR2 is FQGNSA. V lost 9 bases and J 3 bases, leaving 15 bases between the germline ends. This CDR3 region has 13 residues.

In DNA form, the CDR3 reads TGTGCCAGCAGCTCGGACCTACTCTCTGGGGCCAACGTCCTGACTTTC. This codes for CASSSDLLSGANVLTF. J is TRBJ2-6 and V is TRBV5-8; D is uncertain. Germline loops: CDR1 SGHTS, CDR2 YDEGEE. With 3 bases removed from V and 0 bases from J, the gap between germline ends came to 10 bases. The CDR3 length is 16 residues.

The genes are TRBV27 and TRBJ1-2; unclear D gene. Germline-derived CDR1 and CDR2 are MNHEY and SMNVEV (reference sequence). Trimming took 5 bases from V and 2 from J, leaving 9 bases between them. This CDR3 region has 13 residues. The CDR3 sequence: CASSRTRNYGYTF. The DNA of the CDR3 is TGTGCCAGCAGTCGAACACGGAACTATGGCTACACCTTC.

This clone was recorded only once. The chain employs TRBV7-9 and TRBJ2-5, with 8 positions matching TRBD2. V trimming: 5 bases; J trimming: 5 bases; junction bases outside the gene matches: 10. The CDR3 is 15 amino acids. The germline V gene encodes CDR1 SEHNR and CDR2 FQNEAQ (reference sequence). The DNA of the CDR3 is TGTGCCAGCAGCCAAAGCGGGGGAATAGAGGAGACCCAGTACTTC. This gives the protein CASSQSGGIEETQYF.

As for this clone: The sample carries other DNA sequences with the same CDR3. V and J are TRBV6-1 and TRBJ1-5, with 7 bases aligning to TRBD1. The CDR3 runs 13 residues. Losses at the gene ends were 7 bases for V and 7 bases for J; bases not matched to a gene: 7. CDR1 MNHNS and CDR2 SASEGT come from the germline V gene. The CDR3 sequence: CASTDREGQPQHF. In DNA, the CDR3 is TGTGCCAGCACAGACAGGGAGGGGCAGCCCCAGCATTTT.

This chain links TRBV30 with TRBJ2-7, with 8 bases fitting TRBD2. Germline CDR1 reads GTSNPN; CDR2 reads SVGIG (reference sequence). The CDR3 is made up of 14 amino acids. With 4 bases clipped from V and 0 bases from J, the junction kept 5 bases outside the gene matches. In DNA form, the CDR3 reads TGTGCCTGGAAGACTAGCGCCTTCTCCTACGAGCAGTACTTC. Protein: CAWKTSAFSYEQYF.

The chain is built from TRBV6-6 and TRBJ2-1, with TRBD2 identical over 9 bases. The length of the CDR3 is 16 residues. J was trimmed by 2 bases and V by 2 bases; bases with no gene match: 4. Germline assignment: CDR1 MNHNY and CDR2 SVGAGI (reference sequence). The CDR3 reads CASSYPGLAPYNEQFF. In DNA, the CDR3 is TGTGCCAGCAGTTACCCAGGACTAGCGCCCTACAATGAGCAGTTCTTC.

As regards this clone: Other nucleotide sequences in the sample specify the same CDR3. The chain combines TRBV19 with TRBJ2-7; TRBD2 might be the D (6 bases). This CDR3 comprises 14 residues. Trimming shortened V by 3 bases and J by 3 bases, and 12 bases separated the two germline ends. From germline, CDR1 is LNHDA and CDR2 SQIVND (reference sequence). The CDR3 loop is CASSISGTVYEQYF. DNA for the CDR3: TGTGCCAGTAGTATTTCAGGGACTGTCTACGAGCAGTACTTC. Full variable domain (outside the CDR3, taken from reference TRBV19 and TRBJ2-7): DGGITQSPKYLFRKEGQNVTLSCEQNLNHDAMYWYRQDPGQGLRLIYYSQIVNDFQKGDIAEGYSVSREKKESFPLTVTSAQKNPTAFYLCASSISGTVYEQYFGPGTRLTVT.

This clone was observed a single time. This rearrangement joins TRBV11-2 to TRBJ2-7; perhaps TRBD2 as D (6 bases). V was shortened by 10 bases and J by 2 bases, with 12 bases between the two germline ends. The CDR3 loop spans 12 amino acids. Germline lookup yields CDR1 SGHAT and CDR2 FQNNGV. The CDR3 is CATSLATYEQYF. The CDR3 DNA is TGTGCCACCTCACTAGCCACCTACGAGCAGTACTTC.

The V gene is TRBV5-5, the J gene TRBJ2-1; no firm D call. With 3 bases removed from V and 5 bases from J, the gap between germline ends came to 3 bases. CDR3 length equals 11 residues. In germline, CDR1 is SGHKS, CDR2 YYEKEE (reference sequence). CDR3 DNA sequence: TGTGCCAGCAGCTCAGACAATGAGCAGTTCTTC. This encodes CASSSDNEQFF. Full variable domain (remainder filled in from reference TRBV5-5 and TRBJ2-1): DAGVTQSPTHLIKTRGQQVTLRCSPISGHKSVSWYQQVLGQGPQFIFQYYEKEERGRGNFPDRFSARQFPNYSSELNVNALLLGDSALYLCASSSDNEQFFGPGTRLTVL.

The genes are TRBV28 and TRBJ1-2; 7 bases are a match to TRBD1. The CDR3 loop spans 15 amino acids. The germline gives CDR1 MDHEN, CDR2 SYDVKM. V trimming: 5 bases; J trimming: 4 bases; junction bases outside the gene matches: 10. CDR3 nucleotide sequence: TGTGCCAGCAGTATCCCTCCGACAGGGCTCTATGGCTACACCTTC. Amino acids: CASSIPPTGLYGYTF.

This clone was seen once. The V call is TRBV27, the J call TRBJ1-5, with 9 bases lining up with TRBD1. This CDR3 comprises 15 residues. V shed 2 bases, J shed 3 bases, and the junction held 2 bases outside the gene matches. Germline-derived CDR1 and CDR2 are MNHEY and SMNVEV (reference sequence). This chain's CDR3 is CASSLRTGVNQPQHF. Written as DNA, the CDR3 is TGTGCCAGCAGTTTACGGACAGGGGTCAATCAGCCCCAGCATTTT.

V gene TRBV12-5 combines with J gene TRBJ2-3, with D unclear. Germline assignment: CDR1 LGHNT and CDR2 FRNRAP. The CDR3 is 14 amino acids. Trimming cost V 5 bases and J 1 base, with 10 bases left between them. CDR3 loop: CASGPSGGTDTQYF. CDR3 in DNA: TGTGCTAGTGGTCCGTCTGGGGGCACAGATACGCAGTATTTT.

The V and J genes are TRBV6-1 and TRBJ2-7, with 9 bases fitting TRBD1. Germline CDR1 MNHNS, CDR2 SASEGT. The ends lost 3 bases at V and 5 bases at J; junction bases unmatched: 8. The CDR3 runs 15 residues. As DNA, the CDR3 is TGTGCCAGCAGTGAGAGCCGGGACAGGGTCCACGAGCAGTACTTC. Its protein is CASSESRDRVHEQYF.

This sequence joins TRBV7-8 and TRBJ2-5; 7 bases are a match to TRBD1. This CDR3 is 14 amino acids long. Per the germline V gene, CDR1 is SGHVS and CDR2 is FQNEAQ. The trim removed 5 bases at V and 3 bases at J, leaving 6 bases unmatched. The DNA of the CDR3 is TGTGCCAGCAGCAAAGACAGGGTCAAAGAGACCCAGTACTTC. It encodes CASSKDRVKETQYF.

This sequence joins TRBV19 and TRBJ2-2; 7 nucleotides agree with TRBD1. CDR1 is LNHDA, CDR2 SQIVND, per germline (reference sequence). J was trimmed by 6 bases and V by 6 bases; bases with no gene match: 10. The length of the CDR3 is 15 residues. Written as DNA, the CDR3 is TGTGCCAGTAGGTTCCGGGACAGCGGACCCGGGGAGCTGTTTTTT. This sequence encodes CASRFRDSGPGELFF. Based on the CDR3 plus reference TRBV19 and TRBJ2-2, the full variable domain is DGGITQSPKYLFRKEGQNVTLSCEQNLNHDAMYWYRQDPGQGLRLIYYSQIVNDFQKGDIAEGYSVSREKKESFPLTVTSAQKNPTAFYLCASRFRDSGPGELFFGEGSRLTVL.

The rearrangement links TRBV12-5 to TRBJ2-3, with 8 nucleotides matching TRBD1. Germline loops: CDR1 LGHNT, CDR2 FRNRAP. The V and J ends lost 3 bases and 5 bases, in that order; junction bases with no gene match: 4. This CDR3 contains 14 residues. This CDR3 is CASGFGTGIDTQYF. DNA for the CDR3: TGTGCTAGTGGTTTTGGGACAGGAATAGATACGCAGTATTTT.